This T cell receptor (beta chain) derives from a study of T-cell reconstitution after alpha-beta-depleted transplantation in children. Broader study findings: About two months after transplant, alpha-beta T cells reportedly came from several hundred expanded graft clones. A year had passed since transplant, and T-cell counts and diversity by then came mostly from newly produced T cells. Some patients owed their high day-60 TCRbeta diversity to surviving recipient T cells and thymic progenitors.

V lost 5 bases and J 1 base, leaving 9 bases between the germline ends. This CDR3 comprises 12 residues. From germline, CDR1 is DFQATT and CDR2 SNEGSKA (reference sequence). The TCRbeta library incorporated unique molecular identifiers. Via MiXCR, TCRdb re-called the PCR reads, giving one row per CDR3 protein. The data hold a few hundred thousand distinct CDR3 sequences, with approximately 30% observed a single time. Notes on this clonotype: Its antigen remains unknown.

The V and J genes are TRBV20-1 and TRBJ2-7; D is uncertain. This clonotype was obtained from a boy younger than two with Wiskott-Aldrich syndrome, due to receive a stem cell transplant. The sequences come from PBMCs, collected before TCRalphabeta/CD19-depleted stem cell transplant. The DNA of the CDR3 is TGCAGTGCTGAGCCTAGGTCCTACGAGCAGTACTTC. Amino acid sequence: CSAEPRSYEQYF.